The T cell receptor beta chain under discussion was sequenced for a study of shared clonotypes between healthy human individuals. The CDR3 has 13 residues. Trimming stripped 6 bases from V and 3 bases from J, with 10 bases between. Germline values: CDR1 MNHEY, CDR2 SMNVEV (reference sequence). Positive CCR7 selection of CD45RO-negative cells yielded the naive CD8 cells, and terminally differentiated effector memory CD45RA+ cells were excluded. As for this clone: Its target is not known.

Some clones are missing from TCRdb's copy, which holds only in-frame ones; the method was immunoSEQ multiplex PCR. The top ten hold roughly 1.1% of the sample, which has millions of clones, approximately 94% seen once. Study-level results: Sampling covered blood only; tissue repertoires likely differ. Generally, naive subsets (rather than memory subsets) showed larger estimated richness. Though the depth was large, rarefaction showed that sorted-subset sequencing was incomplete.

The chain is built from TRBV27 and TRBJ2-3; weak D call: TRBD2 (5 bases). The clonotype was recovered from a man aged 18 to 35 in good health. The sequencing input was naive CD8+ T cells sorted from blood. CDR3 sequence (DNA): TGTGCCAGCAGGCCAGCGGAAACAGATACGCAGTATTTT. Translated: CASRPAETDTQYF.